The rows below give T cell receptor beta chains drawn from one sample of a study of T cell responses to AZD1222 COVID-19 vaccine. This table comes from immunoSEQ multiplex PCR, and its TCRdb copy is limited to in-frame clones, with some not included. The sample shows 96,000 or so clones, roughly nine tenths of them seen only once. This specimen was peripheral blood, taken on day 0 of AZD1222 vaccination. The receptors originated from an adult in good health. CDR3s include the opening cysteine and the closing phenylalanine or tryptophan. A D gene is named only where the DNA matches it firmly. Clone size is not always given. Where it is, it says once, few, many or a class for expanded clones.

clone size: -
V gene: TRBV19
D gene: TRBD2
J gene: TRBJ2-3
CDR3 protein: CASSIGGTSKPDTQYF
CDR3 DNA: TGTGCCAGTAGTATTGGTGGGACTAGCAAGCCAGATACGCAGTATTTT

clone size: -
V gene: TRBV7-9
D gene: TRBD1
J gene: TRBJ1-1
CDR3 protein: CASSSQGGVEAFF
CDR3 DNA: TGTGCCAGCAGCTCTCAGGGGGGCGTCGAAGCTTTCTTT

clone size: -
V gene: TRBV7-6
D gene: -
J gene: TRBJ2-2
CDR3 protein: CASSLAVTPNTGELFF
CDR3 DNA: TGTGCCAGCAGCTTAGCGGTGACCCCGAACACCGGGGAGCTGTTTTTT

clone size: -
V gene: TRBV6-5
D gene: TRBD1
J gene: TRBJ1-2
CDR3 protein: CASSFRQGSFYGYTF
CDR3 DNA: TGTGCCAGCAGTTTTCGACAGGGCTCCTTCTATGGCTACACCTTC

clone size: few
V gene: TRBV6-2/TRBV6-3
D gene: TRBD1
J gene: TRBJ2-5
CDR3 protein: CASSYLGQSQETQYF
CDR3 DNA: TGTGCCAGCAGTTACTTGGGACAGTCACAAGAGACCCAGTACTTC

clone size: -
V gene: TRBV11-1
D gene: -
J gene: TRBJ2-3
CDR3 protein: CASSPNRDSEYF
CDR3 DNA: TGTGCCAGCAGCCCTAACCGGGACTCCGAGTATTTT

clone size: -
V gene: TRBV7-2
D gene: -
J gene: TRBJ2-7
CDR3 protein: CASSPGPAYEQYF
CDR3 DNA: TGTGCCAGCAGCCCCGGGCCTGCCTACGAGCAGTACTTC

clone size: few
V gene: TRBV19
D gene: -
J gene: TRBJ1-1
CDR3 protein: CATRSWGNTEAFF
CDR3 DNA: TGTGCCACCCGTAGCTGGGGGAACACTGAAGCTTTCTTT

clone size: -
V gene: TRBV27
D gene: TRBD1
J gene: TRBJ2-1
CDR3 protein: CASSPGQGRGSYNEQFF
CDR3 DNA: TGTGCCAGCAGCCCCGGACAGGGTAGAGGCTCCTACAATGAGCAGTTCTTC

clone size: -
V gene: TRBV5-4
D gene: -
J gene: TRBJ1-4
CDR3 protein: CASSVGTATNEKLFF
CDR3 DNA: TGTGCCAGCAGCGTAGGGACGGCAACTAATGAAAAACTGTTTTTT

clone size: -
V gene: TRBV29-1
D gene: -
J gene: TRBJ1-3
CDR3 protein: CSVESYEGNTIYF
CDR3 DNA: TGCAGCGTTGAAAGCTATGAGGGAAACACCATATATTTT

clone size: once
V gene: TRBV18
D gene: -
J gene: TRBJ2-2
CDR3 protein: CASSPEARELFF
CDR3 DNA: TGTGCCAGCTCACCGGAGGCCAGGGAGCTGTTTTTT

clone size: -
V gene: TRBV6-5
D gene: -
J gene: TRBJ1-1
CDR3 protein: CASSLDGSPTEAFF
CDR3 DNA: TGTGCCAGCAGTTTGGACGGCAGCCCCACTGAAGCTTTCTTT

clone size: -
V gene: TRBV25-1
D gene: TRBD1
J gene: TRBJ2-7
CDR3 protein: CASSESRAGGRAYEQYF
CDR3 DNA: TGTGCCAGCAGTGAATCCCGCGCAGGGGGCCGGGCCTACGAGCAGTACTTC

clone size: -
V gene: TRBV6-5
D gene: TRBD1
J gene: TRBJ1-1
CDR3 protein: CASSRTGVNTEAFF
CDR3 DNA: TGTGCCAGCAGTAGAACAGGGGTAAACACTGAAGCTTTCTTT

clone size: -
V gene: TRBV30
D gene: TRBD1
J gene: TRBJ1-4
CDR3 protein: CAWSVVRGRGEKLFF
CDR3 DNA: TGTGCCTGGAGTGTAGTGAGGGGGCGAGGTGAAAAACTGTTTTTT

clone size: -
V gene: TRBV28
D gene: -
J gene: TRBJ1-2
CDR3 protein: CASTLDDTHGYTF
CDR3 DNA: TGTGCCAGCACCCTAGACGACACCCATGGCTACACCTTC

clone size: once
V gene: TRBV7-6
D gene: TRBD1
J gene: TRBJ1-4
CDR3 protein: CASSPGSGQGVGYEKLFF
CDR3 DNA: TGTGCCAGCAGCCCGGGTTCGGGACAGGGGGTTGGTTATGAAAAACTGTTTTTT

clone size: -
V gene: TRBV3-1/TRBV3-2
D gene: -
J gene: TRBJ2-6
CDR3 protein: CASSQAPGANVLTF
CDR3 DNA: TGTGCCAGCAGCCAAGCACCTGGGGCCAACGTCCTGACTTTC

clone size: -
V gene: TRBV5-6
D gene: TRBD1
J gene: TRBJ1-2
CDR3 protein: CASSRRQGEVHGYTF
CDR3 DNA: TGTGCCAGCAGCAGGCGACAGGGGGAAGTTCATGGCTACACCTTC

clone size: -
V gene: TRBV20-1
D gene: -
J gene: TRBJ2-7
CDR3 protein: CSASATFSYEQYF
CDR3 DNA: TGCAGTGCTAGTGCCACCTTCTCCTACGAGCAGTACTTC

clone size: -
V gene: TRBV29-1
D gene: -
J gene: TRBJ2-7
CDR3 protein: CSATVPYEQYF
CDR3 DNA: TGCAGCGCGACAGTTCCCTACGAGCAGTACTTC

clone size: -
V gene: TRBV4-1
D gene: -
J gene: TRBJ1-2
CDR3 protein: CASSQGDYGYTF
CDR3 DNA: TGCGCCAGCAGCCAGGGGGACTATGGCTACACCTTC

clone size: -
V gene: TRBV13
D gene: -
J gene: TRBJ1-5
CDR3 protein: CASSLGAGRRNQPQHF
CDR3 DNA: TGTGCCAGCAGCTTAGGGGCAGGCCGTCGCAATCAGCCCCAGCATTTT

clone size: -
V gene: TRBV30
D gene: -
J gene: TRBJ1-2
CDR3 protein: CAWSEDSGNYGYTF
CDR3 DNA: TGTGCCTGGAGTGAGGACAGCGGAAACTATGGCTACACCTTC

clone size: -
V gene: TRBV2
D gene: -
J gene: TRBJ2-7
CDR3 protein: CATKRNWNSYEQYF
CDR3 DNA: TGTGCCACGAAACGAAACTGGAACTCCTACGAGCAGTACTTC

clone size: -
V gene: TRBV28
D gene: -
J gene: TRBJ1-3
CDR3 protein: CASRPPQGKPGNTIYF
CDR3 DNA: TGTGCCAGCAGACCACCTCAAGGAAAGCCTGGAAACACCATATATTTT

clone size: -
V gene: TRBV30
D gene: TRBD1
J gene: TRBJ1-5
CDR3 protein: CAWSAGQVVEPQHF
CDR3 DNA: TGTGCCTGGAGCGCGGGACAGGTTGTGGAGCCCCAGCATTTT

clone size: few
V gene: TRBV5-4
D gene: -
J gene: TRBJ2-7
CDR3 protein: CASSGDYEQYF
CDR3 DNA: TGTGCCAGCAGCGGGGACTACGAGCAGTACTTC

clone size: -
V gene: TRBV30
D gene: -
J gene: TRBJ1-5
CDR3 protein: CAWTEVGINQPQHF
CDR3 DNA: TGTGCCTGGACAGAGGTGGGCATCAATCAGCCCCAGCATTTT

clone size: -
V gene: TRBV30
D gene: -
J gene: TRBJ2-5
CDR3 protein: CAWRMRGQETQYF
CDR3 DNA: TGTGCCTGGAGAATGCGGGGCCAAGAGACCCAGTACTTC

clone size: -
V gene: TRBV2
D gene: -
J gene: TRBJ1-3
CDR3 protein: CASSEQGPSSGNTIYF
CDR3 DNA: TGTGCCAGCAGTGAACAGGGACCGAGCTCTGGAAACACCATATATTTT

clone size: few
V gene: TRBV5-1
D gene: TRBD2
J gene: TRBJ2-3
CDR3 protein: CASSLDPPLTSGGSTDTQYF
CDR3 DNA: TGCGCCAGCAGCTTGGACCCCCCTCTAACTAGCGGGGGAAGTACAGATACGCAGTATTTT